This TCR beta chain comes out of a study of cytomegalovirus exposure and HLA in healthy donors. A remark on this clone: Its antigen is unknown.

V gave up 4 bases and J gave up 8 bases; unmatched junction bases: 7. Germline V gene sequence: CDR1 SGHRS, CDR2 YFSETQ. This CDR3 is built from 13 residues. Whole-study findings and limits: In vitro data verified a few CMV-associated chains as specific for CMV antigens. Rarity held for most TCR sequences, but there were some public TCRs that occurred in many donors. Among TCR beta chains, those listed as cytomegalovirus-associated numbered some 170.

Method: immunoSEQ multiplex PCR; TCRdb's copy keeps in-frame clones and lacks some. The sample shows about 130,000 clones, 89% of them seen only once. This chain connects TRBV5-1 to TRBJ1-2, with 8 bases fitting TRBD1. Sequencing used PBMCs. This TCR was sampled from a woman aged 18-29 years in good health and CMV-seronegative. The CDR3 coding sequence is TGCGCCAGCAGCCCCGGACAGGGTATGGGCTACACCTTC. It yields the protein CASSPGQGMGYTF.